The 24 T cell receptor beta chains listed next were all sequenced from one sample in a study of blood T cell repertoires in COVID-19. Produced via immunoSEQ multiplex PCR; TCRdb's table is partial and in-frame only. Here the sample spans 200,000 to 250,000 clones, less than 85% being singletons. The sequencing sample was made of peripheral blood. The receptors here all came from a woman over 75 with acute or convalescent COVID-19.

The chain carries TRBV5-8 and TRBJ1-2; D is unresolved. Germline CDR1 is SGHTS and CDR2 is YDEGEE. Trimming removed 0 bases from V and 4 bases from J, with 16 bases in between. CDR3 length: 16 residues. This chain's CDR3 is CASSLVRGGGPYGYTF. The CDR3 DNA reads as TGTGCCAGCAGCTTGGTGCGGGGAGGTGGACCCTATGGCTACACCTTC.

The rearrangement uses TRBV7-2 and TRBJ2-3, with 9 bases that match TRBD2. This CDR3 region has 16 residues. CDR1 is SGHTA, CDR2 FQGNSA, per germline. Trimming cost V 5 bases and J 0 bases; bases outside gene matches: 6. The chain's CDR3 is CASSRSGGFSTDTQYF. The CDR3 DNA sequence: TGTGCCAGCAGCCGTAGCGGGGGCTTTAGCACAGATACGCAGTATTTT. Full variable domain (missing parts from reference TRBV7-2 and TRBJ2-3): GAGVSQSPSNKVTEKGKDVELRCDPISGHTALYWYRQSLGQGLEFLIYFQGNSAPDKSGLPSDRFSAERTGGSVSTLTIQRTQQEDSAVYLCASSRSGGFSTDTQYFGPGTRLTVL.

The V call is TRBV5-4, the J call TRBJ2-3, with D perhaps matching TRBD1 (6 bases). V lost 4 bases and J lost 0, with 12 bases in between. CDR3 size: 15 residues. The germline gives CDR1 SGHNT, CDR2 YYREEE (reference sequence). The CDR3 DNA follows: TGTGCCAGCAGCGGGACGGGACATAGCACAGATACGCAGTATTTT. It specifies CASSGTGHSTDTQYF.

The chain couples TRBV2 to TRBJ2-2; perhaps TRBD2 as D (5 bases). The CDR3 sequence is 13 residues long. Germline V gives CDR1 SNHLY, CDR2 FYNNEI. V dropped 7 bases and J dropped 9 bases, with 15 bases sitting between them. The CDR3 DNA reads as TGTGCCAGCACATTAGCGAGGAGTTGGGAGCTGTTTTTT. It encodes CASTLARSWELFF.

The chain uses TRBV7-6 and TRBJ2-2; 9 nucleotides agree with TRBD2. CDR3 size: 17 residues. V was pared by 4 bases and J by 4 bases, with 10 bases of the junction left unmatched. Germline CDR1 is SGHVS and CDR2 is FNYEAQ. The CDR3 here is CASSWGDSGGSTGELFF. The CDR3 DNA reads TGTGCCAGCAGCTGGGGGGATAGCGGGGGATCCACCGGGGAGCTGTTTTTT.

This clone was observed once. The chain carries TRBV9 and TRBJ1-3; TRBD1 matches 10 bases. The CDR3 has 19 residues. Germline V CDR1 and CDR2: SGDLS, YYNGEE. V trimming: 4 bases; J trimming: 2 bases; junction bases outside the gene matches: 15. CDR3 DNA: TGTGCCAGCAGCCGCACCGGGACAGGGGAAACTTTGGCTGGAAACACCATATATTTT. It yields the protein CASSRTGTGETLAGNTIYF.

This clone was observed once. The V and J genes are TRBV3-1 (or the pseudogene TRBV3-2) and TRBJ2-7, with a possible D match to TRBD2 (7 bases). CDR1 is LGHDT, CDR2 YNNKEL, per germline (reference sequence). V gave up 2 bases and J gave up 5 bases, with 22 bases separating them. CDR3 size: 17 residues. The CDR3: CASSQRGGTGRFNEQYF. As DNA, the CDR3 is TGTGCCAGCAGCCAAAGGGGGGGAACAGGGAGGTTTAACGAGCAGTACTTC.

This clone occurred once. The rearrangement uses TRBV19 and TRBJ2-2; 8 bases match TRBD2. V was clipped by 4 bases and J by 0 bases; unmatched bases: 7. CDR1 LNHDA and CDR2 SQIVND come from the germline V gene (reference sequence). The CDR3 is 17 amino acids. Written as DNA, the CDR3 is TGTGCCAGTAGTAAGGAGGCGGGGGGAACGAACACCGGGGAGCTGTTTTTT. Protein sequence: CASSKEAGGTNTGELFF.

A note on this clone: Other DNA sequences in the same sample also yield this CDR3. The chain couples TRBV5-1 to TRBJ2-1; TRBD2 agrees at 11 bases. Unmatched junction bases numbered 2, after V lost 0 bases and J lost 3 bases. The CDR3 consists of 16 residues. Germline CDR1 and CDR2: SGHRS and YFSETQ. The CDR3 loop reads CASSLVAGGSYNEQFF. CDR3 in DNA: TGCGCCAGCAGCTTGGTAGCGGGGGGGAGCTACAATGAGCAGTTCTTC.

The chain carries TRBV9 and TRBJ1-2, with D tentatively TRBD1 (5 bases). Germline CDR1 reads SGDLS; CDR2 reads YYNGEE. The CDR3 sequence is 15 residues long. Trimming shortened V by 0 bases and J by 0 bases, and 9 bases separated the two germline ends. The CDR3 sequence: CASSVESRANYGYTF. CDR3 nucleotide sequence: TGTGCCAGCAGCGTAGAGTCCAGGGCTAACTATGGCTACACCTTC.

The V call is TRBV19, the J call TRBJ1-5; TRBD1 might be the D (5 bases). In germline, CDR1 is LNHDA, CDR2 SQIVND (reference sequence). The V end was cut by 5 bases, the J end by 6 bases, with 14 bases between. The CDR3 has 14 amino acids. CDR3 amino acids: CASSLRGRVQPQHF. Written as DNA, the CDR3 is TGTGCCAGTAGTTTAAGGGGTAGGGTTCAGCCCCAGCATTTT.

Only a few counts were recorded for this clone. CDR3 sequence reads: CASRGLARGNEQFF. The CDR3 nucleotides read TGTGCCAGCAGGGGGCTGGCCAGGGGAAATGAGCAGTTCTTC. V and J are TRBV27 and TRBJ2-1; D may be TRBD1 (6 bases). Deletions cut 6 bases from V and 7 bases from J, with 16 bases between. Germline lookup yields CDR1 MNHEY and CDR2 SMNVEV (reference sequence). The CDR3 length is 14 residues.

The V gene is TRBV19, the J gene TRBJ1-2, with D unclear. Trimming removed 2 bases at V and 2 bases at J, with 3 bases between. The CDR3 spans 12 residues. Per the germline V gene, CDR1 is LNHDA and CDR2 is SQIVND (reference sequence). CDR3 amino acids: CASSIQNYGYTF. The DNA of the CDR3 is TGTGCCAGTAGTATACAAAACTATGGCTACACCTTC.

The J gene is TRBJ2-5, the V gene TRBV5-1, with D uncertain. CDR3 size: 14 residues. The V end lost 4 bases, the J end lost 2 bases, and 12 bases lay between the germline ends. Germline lookup yields CDR1 SGHRS and CDR2 YFSETQ. In nucleotides, the CDR3 is TGCGCCAGCAGCCCTGGTGGTACTCAAGAGACCCAGTACTTC. It encodes CASSPGGTQETQYF.

This chain uses TRBV3-1 (or the pseudogene TRBV3-2) with TRBJ1-2, with D unresolved. CDR1 is LGHDT and CDR2 is YNNKEL in the germline V gene (reference sequence). The CDR3 has 15 amino acids. The germline V and J ends were trimmed by 0 bases and 5 bases, with 13 bases remaining between them. CDR3 nucleotide sequence: TGTGCCAGCAGCCAAGATCAGGAACTCCTATATGGCTACACCTTC. Its translation is CASSQDQELLYGYTF.

This clone was picked up a small number of times. The chain has TRBV27 and TRBJ2-4, with 7 positions matching TRBD2. Germline V gene sequence: CDR1 MNHEY, CDR2 SMNVEV (reference sequence). V was clipped by 6 bases and J by 0 bases; unmatched bases: 11. The CDR3 contains 17 residues. Here the CDR3 reads CASSPSGGTLAKNIQYF. The CDR3, as DNA: TGTGCCAGCAGCCCTTCGGGAGGCACCTTAGCCAAAAACATTCAGTACTTC.

The J gene is TRBJ2-1, the V gene TRBV12-3 or TRBV12-4, with D hard to call. The CDR3 length is 13 residues. V lost 3 bases to trimming and J lost 11 bases, with 14 bases between them. The CDR3 DNA reads as TGTGCCAGCAGTTTCCCTCCCCCGGTTCAGCAGTTCTTC. This translates into CASSFPPPVQQFF.

The V call is TRBV6-2 or TRBV6-3, the J call TRBJ2-7, with 9 bases matching TRBD2. Germline V gives CDR1 MNHEY, CDR2 SVGEGT. This CDR3 is built from 14 residues. The J segment lost 2 bases and the V segment lost 5 bases, leaving 4 bases of the junction unmatched. CDR3 region: CASSRAGGAYEQYF. For the CDR3, the DNA is TGTGCCAGCAGTCGAGCGGGGGGAGCCTACGAGCAGTACTTC.

V gene TRBV3-1 (or the pseudogene TRBV3-2) combines with J gene TRBJ2-7; TRBD2 matches 12 bases. Germline CDR1 is LGHDT and CDR2 is YNNKEL (reference sequence). The CDR3 spans 15 residues. J was trimmed by 2 bases and V by 4 bases; bases with no gene match: 3. The CDR3 protein is CASSRASGGAYEQYF. The CDR3 DNA reads as TGTGCCAGCAGCCGAGCTAGCGGGGGGGCCTACGAGCAGTACTTC.

V usage is TRBV30 and J usage is TRBJ1-3; D is possibly TRBD1 (6 bases). The CDR3 has 13 amino acids. Trimming removed 8 bases at V and 1 base at J, with 12 bases between. Per the germline V gene, CDR1 is GTSNPN and CDR2 is SVGIG (reference sequence). This chain's CDR3 is CATRTGSGNTIYF. CDR3 nucleotide sequence: TGTGCCACGAGAACAGGGTCTGGAAACACCATATATTTT. Using reference TRBV30 and TRBJ1-3 for the parts outside the CDR3, the full variable domain is SQTIHQWPATLVQPVGSPLSLECTVEGTSNPNLYWYRQAAGRGLQLLFYSVGIGQISSEVPQNLSASRPQDRQFILSSKKLLLSDSGFYLCATRTGSGNTIYFGEGSWLTVV.

The gene calls are TRBV3-1 (or the pseudogene TRBV3-2) and TRBJ1-2, with 7 bases that match TRBD1. V lost 4 bases to trimming and J lost 4 bases; unmatched junction nucleotides: 21. Per germline, CDR1 LGHDT and CDR2 YNNKEL (reference sequence). CDR3 length: 19 residues. The CDR3, as DNA: TGTGCCAGCAGCCGCACCCAGACAGGGACAACGGGAAGCGTCTATGGCTACACCTTC. Its translation: CASSRTQTGTTGSVYGYTF.

This chain uses TRBV7-9 with TRBJ1-6; TRBD1 aligns across 10 bases. The CDR3 consists of 15 residues. V dropped 3 bases and J dropped 8; count of bases not matched to a gene: 4. Germline V gene lookup returns CDR1 SEHNR and CDR2 FQNEAQ (reference sequence). This chain's CDR3 is CASSLDRGGDSPLHF. In DNA, the CDR3 is TGTGCCAGCAGCTTGGACAGGGGGGGTGATTCACCCCTCCACTTT.

This clone was found once. The V call is TRBV19, the J call TRBJ1-1, with D hard to call. CDR1 is LNHDA, CDR2 SQIVND, per germline (reference sequence). CDR3 length: 13 residues. Between the trimmed V and J ends, which lost 7 bases and 2 bases, there was a span of 11 bases. The CDR3 sequence: CASTPRPNTEAFF. In DNA form, the CDR3 reads TGTGCCAGTACCCCCAGGCCTAACACTGAAGCTTTCTTT.

The chain links TRBV5-1 to TRBJ1-2; tentative D call: TRBD1 (6 bases). The germline CDR1 and CDR2 sequences are SGHRS and YFSETQ. This CDR3 comprises 15 residues. Trimming removed 0 bases from V and 5 bases from J, with 14 bases in between. The CDR3 DNA reads TGCGCCAGCAGCTTGGAACAGGGAGGGGGGTATGGCTACACCTTC. This encodes CASSLEQGGGYGYTF.